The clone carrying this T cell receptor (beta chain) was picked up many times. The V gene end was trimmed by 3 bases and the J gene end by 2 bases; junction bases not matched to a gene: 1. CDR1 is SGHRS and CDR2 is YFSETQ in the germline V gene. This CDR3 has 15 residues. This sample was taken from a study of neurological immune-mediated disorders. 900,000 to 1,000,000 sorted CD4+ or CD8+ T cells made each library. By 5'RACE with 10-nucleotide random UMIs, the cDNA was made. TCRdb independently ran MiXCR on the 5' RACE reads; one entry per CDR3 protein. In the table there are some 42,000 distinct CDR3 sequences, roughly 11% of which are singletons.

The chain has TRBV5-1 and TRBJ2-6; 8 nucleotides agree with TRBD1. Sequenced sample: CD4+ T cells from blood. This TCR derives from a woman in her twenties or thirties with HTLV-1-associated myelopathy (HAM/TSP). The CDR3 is CASSSTGAGANVLTF. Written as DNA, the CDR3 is TGCGCCAGCAGCTCGACAGGGGCTGGGGCCAACGTCCTGACTTTC.